A selection of T cell receptor beta chains follows, all from one sample in a study of cytomegalovirus exposure and HLA in healthy donors. Only in-frame clones appear in the TCRdb table, and some are missing; sequencing was by immunoSEQ multiplex PCR. The sample yields under 150,000 clones, approximately 72% seen once. What was sequenced was PBMCs. The receptors come from a man aged 35-49 years in good health and CMV-seronegative. Each CDR3 is given with its conserved first and last residue. D genes are given only for firm matches. Size is omitted from some rows. Given values are once, few, many or a class for expanded clones.

d_call: TRBD1
v_call: TRBV10-1
j_call: TRBJ2-7
clone_size: NA
cdr3_nt: TGCGCCAGCAGCCCAAGACAGGGATTTGTCTACGAGCAGTACTTC
cdr3_aa: CASSPRQGFVYEQYF

d_call: NA
v_call: TRBV7-2
j_call: TRBJ2-1
clone_size: few
cdr3_nt: TGTGCCAGCAGCCCTCGGGGTGATCTAGCCTACAATGAGCAGTTCTTC
cdr3_aa: CASSPRGDLAYNEQFF

d_call: TRBD1
v_call: TRBV28
j_call: TRBJ1-5
clone_size: NA
cdr3_nt: TGTGCCAGCAGTATACAGGGGTTCAGTCAGCCCCAGCATTTT
cdr3_aa: CASSIQGFSQPQHF

d_call: TRBD1
v_call: TRBV5-1
j_call: TRBJ1-6
clone_size: once
cdr3_nt: TGCGCCAGCAGCTCCAGGACAGGGGGCGGGAATTCACCCCTCCACTTT
cdr3_aa: CASSSRTGGGNSPLHF

d_call: TRBD1
v_call: TRBV5-1
j_call: TRBJ1-5
clone_size: NA
cdr3_nt: TGCGCCAGCAGCTTAACAGGGGGTGGCAATCAGCCCCAGCATTTT
cdr3_aa: CASSLTGGGNQPQHF

d_call: NA
v_call: TRBV6-1
j_call: TRBJ1-6
clone_size: NA
cdr3_nt: TGTGCCAGCAGTGGAGGGCGGAACTCCTATAATTCACCCCTCCACTTT
cdr3_aa: CASSGGRNSYNSPLHF

d_call: TRBD1
v_call: TRBV6-5
j_call: TRBJ2-1
clone_size: NA
cdr3_nt: TGTGCCAGCAGTTACGACAGGGGTCCCTACAATGAGCAGTTCTTC
cdr3_aa: CASSYDRGPYNEQFF

d_call: NA
v_call: TRBV6-1
j_call: TRBJ1-6
clone_size: few
cdr3_nt: TGTGCCAGCAGTGAACCCTTGAACCTCCACTGGAATTCACCCCTCCACTTT
cdr3_aa: CASSEPLNLHWNSPLHF

d_call: NA
v_call: TRBV5-4
j_call: TRBJ1-1
clone_size: NA
cdr3_nt: TGTGCCAGCAGCTTGAACAGACAAATGAACACTGAAGCTTTCTTT
cdr3_aa: CASSLNRQMNTEAFF

d_call: TRBD2
v_call: TRBV5-1
j_call: TRBJ2-5
clone_size: NA
cdr3_nt: TGCGCCAGCAGCTTGGTTGGCTGGACTAGAAAAGAGACCCAGTACTTC
cdr3_aa: CASSLVGWTRKETQYF

d_call: TRBD1
v_call: TRBV12-5
j_call: TRBJ2-7
clone_size: few
cdr3_nt: TGTGCTAGTGGTTCCCGGACAGGGCCCTTCGAGCAGTACTTC
cdr3_aa: CASGSRTGPFEQYF

d_call: NA
v_call: TRBV30
j_call: TRBJ2-1
clone_size: NA
cdr3_nt: TGTGCCTGGACCCGGGGGAACCTACAAGGTGAGCAGTTCTTC
cdr3_aa: CAWTRGNLQGEQFF

d_call: NA
v_call: TRBV9
j_call: TRBJ1-4
clone_size: NA
cdr3_nt: TGTGCCAGCAGCCCAGATGCGGGGCGGGGTGATGAAAAACTGTTTTTT
cdr3_aa: CASSPDAGRGDEKLFF

d_call: TRBD1
v_call: TRBV5-1
j_call: TRBJ2-7
clone_size: few
cdr3_nt: TGCGCCAGCAGCTCCCACAGGGGGACTTACGAGCAGTACTTC
cdr3_aa: CASSSHRGTYEQYF

d_call: NA
v_call: TRBV9
j_call: TRBJ2-7
clone_size: few
cdr3_nt: TGTGCCAGCAGCGTCGCTGGAGGGGCTACCGAGCAGTACTTC
cdr3_aa: CASSVAGGATEQYF

d_call: TRBD1
v_call: TRBV10-3
j_call: TRBJ1-4
clone_size: NA
cdr3_nt: TGTGCCATCAGACCGGGACAGGGTGGGGAAAAACTGTTTTTT
cdr3_aa: CAIRPGQGGEKLFF

d_call: NA
v_call: TRBV4-3
j_call: TRBJ1-3
clone_size: NA
cdr3_nt: TGCGCCAGCAGCCAAGACGGGACTGGAAACACCATATATTTT
cdr3_aa: CASSQDGTGNTIYF

d_call: NA
v_call: TRBV18
j_call: TRBJ2-1
clone_size: NA
cdr3_nt: TGTGCCAGCTCATTCGACGGGAGCTCCTACAATGAGCAGTTCTTC
cdr3_aa: CASSFDGSSYNEQFF

d_call: TRBD1
v_call: TRBV2
j_call: TRBJ1-5
clone_size: NA
cdr3_nt: TGTGCCAGCAGAGTGGGACAGGCAAATCAGCCCCAGCATTTT
cdr3_aa: CASRVGQANQPQHF

d_call: TRBD2
v_call: TRBV9
j_call: TRBJ2-1
clone_size: few
cdr3_nt: TGTGCCAGCAGCACAAGCGGGGGGGTTAGGAATGAGCAGTTCTTC
cdr3_aa: CASSTSGGVRNEQFF

d_call: TRBD1
v_call: TRBV6-5
j_call: TRBJ1-5
clone_size: few
cdr3_nt: TGTGCCAGCAGGGGGGGACAGGGGAATCAGCCCCAGCATTTT
cdr3_aa: CASRGGQGNQPQHF

d_call: TRBD2
v_call: TRBV7-9
j_call: TRBJ2-1
clone_size: NA
cdr3_nt: TGTGCCAGCAGCTTAGTCGGGGGGACCCTTTGGCATGAGCAGTTCTTC
cdr3_aa: CASSLVGGTLWHEQFF

d_call: NA
v_call: TRBV9
j_call: TRBJ1-1
clone_size: NA
cdr3_nt: TGTGCCAGCACCCCCCTAACCCCCCAGGGAGGTGGCACTGAAGCTTTCTTT
cdr3_aa: CASTPLTPQGGGTEAFF

d_call: NA
v_call: TRBV28
j_call: TRBJ2-1
clone_size: NA
cdr3_nt: TGTGCCCCAATGGAGGGGAATGAGCAGTTCTTC
cdr3_aa: CAPMEGNEQFF

d_call: NA
v_call: TRBV11-2
j_call: TRBJ1-1
clone_size: NA
cdr3_nt: TGTGCCAGCAGCTTAGATCGGGGGGGGCGGGCTTTCTTT
cdr3_aa: CASSLDRGGRAFF

d_call: NA
v_call: TRBV5-6
j_call: TRBJ1-2
clone_size: NA
cdr3_nt: TGTGCCAGCAGCTTGGACGCAGGGGACTATGGCTACACCTTC
cdr3_aa: CASSLDAGDYGYTF

d_call: NA
v_call: TRBV10-1
j_call: TRBJ2-3
clone_size: NA
cdr3_nt: TGCGCCAGCAGTGAGGGCGGGATAGCAGATACGCAGTATTTT
cdr3_aa: CASSEGGIADTQYF

d_call: NA
v_call: TRBV5-6
j_call: TRBJ1-2
clone_size: NA
cdr3_nt: TGTGCCAGCAGCTCATCAGGTCTCGGCTACCCCTTC
cdr3_aa: CASSSSGLGYPF

d_call: NA
v_call: TRBV7-9
j_call: TRBJ2-7
clone_size: NA
cdr3_nt: TGTGCCAGCGCAAAGTTCGATTTGCGGGCCTACGAGCAGTACTTC
cdr3_aa: CASAKFDLRAYEQYF

d_call: NA
v_call: TRBV29-1
j_call: TRBJ1-1
clone_size: NA
cdr3_nt: TGCAGCGTTATGGAGGGCCGAGGGACTGAAGCTTTCTTT
cdr3_aa: CSVMEGRGTEAFF

d_call: NA
v_call: TRBV5-4
j_call: TRBJ2-5
clone_size: NA
cdr3_nt: TGTGCCAGCAGCCTCGCATCTCGTCGACTGGAGACCCAGTACTTC
cdr3_aa: CASSLASRRLETQYF

d_call: TRBD1
v_call: TRBV2
j_call: TRBJ1-5
clone_size: NA
cdr3_nt: TGTGCCAGCAGCCAAGAGGGGGGACAGCCCCAGAATTTT
cdr3_aa: CASSQEGGQPQNF

d_call: NA
v_call: TRBV11-2
j_call: TRBJ1-1
clone_size: NA
cdr3_nt: TGTGCCAGCAGCTCATTACAGGGGAACACTGAAGCTTTCTTT
cdr3_aa: CASSSLQGNTEAFF

d_call: TRBD2
v_call: TRBV7-3
j_call: TRBJ2-5
clone_size: NA
cdr3_nt: TGTGCCAGCAGCCCCCGCGGACTAGGGGTCGGTGAGACCCAGTACTTC
cdr3_aa: CASSPRGLGVGETQYF

d_call: NA
v_call: TRBV7-9
j_call: TRBJ2-3
clone_size: NA
cdr3_nt: TGTGCCAGCAGCCCTTTCCCTTTGGTAGCGACAGATACGCAGTATTTT
cdr3_aa: CASSPFPLVATDTQYF

d_call: TRBD2
v_call: TRBV13
j_call: TRBJ2-7
clone_size: NA
cdr3_nt: TGTGCCAGCAGCTTAGGATTCAGCGGGAGCCCCTACGAGCAGTACTTC
cdr3_aa: CASSLGFSGSPYEQYF

d_call: NA
v_call: TRBV6-1
j_call: TRBJ2-5
clone_size: NA
cdr3_nt: TGTGCCAGCAGTGAAGCCGCAGGTTCTGGAGAGACCCAGTACTTC
cdr3_aa: CASSEAAGSGETQYF

d_call: NA
v_call: TRBV7-2
j_call: TRBJ2-1
clone_size: NA
cdr3_nt: TGTGCCAGCAGCATAGCCGTGCGGGGTGAGCAGTTCTTC
cdr3_aa: CASSIAVRGEQFF

d_call: TRBD2
v_call: TRBV15
j_call: TRBJ2-7
clone_size: once
cdr3_nt: TGTGCCACCAGCAGCGTCTTTGGGACTAGCTTCTACGAGCAGTACTTC
cdr3_aa: CATSSVFGTSFYEQYF

d_call: NA
v_call: TRBV7-9
j_call: TRBJ2-1
clone_size: NA
cdr3_nt: TGTGCCAGCAGCTTATCCCCGGGACTCGAAGACAATGAGCAGTTCTTC
cdr3_aa: CASSLSPGLEDNEQFF

d_call: TRBD1
v_call: TRBV6-6
j_call: TRBJ1-2
clone_size: NA
cdr3_nt: TGTGCCAGCACAGGACAGGGCACTGGAGGCTACACCTTC
cdr3_aa: CASTGQGTGGYTF

d_call: NA
v_call: TRBV6-1
j_call: TRBJ2-7
clone_size: NA
cdr3_nt: TGTGCCAGCTCTGGACACTTAAACTACGAGCAGTACTTC
cdr3_aa: CASSGHLNYEQYF

d_call: TRBD1
v_call: TRBV5-1
j_call: TRBJ1-1
clone_size: NA
cdr3_nt: TGCGCCAGCAGCTCGGGACAGGGGTTGAACACTGAAGCTTTCTTT
cdr3_aa: CASSSGQGLNTEAFF

d_call: NA
v_call: TRBV14
j_call: TRBJ2-3
clone_size: once
cdr3_nt: TGTGCCAGCAGCCAAGGGGAGACCTTCACAGATACGCAGTATTTT
cdr3_aa: CASSQGETFTDTQYF

d_call: NA
v_call: TRBV30
j_call: TRBJ1-2
clone_size: NA
cdr3_nt: TGTGCCTCGGGGGGGCTAGCGTGGGGTACGGGCTACACCTTC
cdr3_aa: CASGGLAWGTGYTF

d_call: TRBD2
v_call: TRBV9
j_call: TRBJ2-1
clone_size: once
cdr3_nt: TGTGCCAGCAGCGTCACAACGGGGGGATCCTACAATGAGCAGTTCTTC
cdr3_aa: CASSVTTGGSYNEQFF

d_call: TRBD1
v_call: TRBV5-4
j_call: TRBJ1-2
clone_size: few
cdr3_nt: TGTGCCAGCAGCCGGGACAGGGTCGGGTATGGCTACACCTTC
cdr3_aa: CASSRDRVGYGYTF

d_call: NA
v_call: TRBV5-6
j_call: TRBJ2-3
clone_size: few
cdr3_nt: TGTGCCAGCAGCTTCTTCAGGATTAGCACAGATACGCAGTATTTT
cdr3_aa: CASSFFRISTDTQYF

d_call: TRBD2
v_call: TRBV27
j_call: TRBJ2-1
clone_size: NA
cdr3_nt: TGTGCCAGCAGCTCGGGACTAGCGGTCTCCTACAATGAGCAGTTCTTC
cdr3_aa: CASSSGLAVSYNEQFF

d_call: TRBD1
v_call: TRBV7-6
j_call: TRBJ1-1
clone_size: NA
cdr3_nt: TGTGCCAGCAGCATCGGACAGGCCTATGAAGCGTTCTTT
cdr3_aa: CASSIGQAYEAFF